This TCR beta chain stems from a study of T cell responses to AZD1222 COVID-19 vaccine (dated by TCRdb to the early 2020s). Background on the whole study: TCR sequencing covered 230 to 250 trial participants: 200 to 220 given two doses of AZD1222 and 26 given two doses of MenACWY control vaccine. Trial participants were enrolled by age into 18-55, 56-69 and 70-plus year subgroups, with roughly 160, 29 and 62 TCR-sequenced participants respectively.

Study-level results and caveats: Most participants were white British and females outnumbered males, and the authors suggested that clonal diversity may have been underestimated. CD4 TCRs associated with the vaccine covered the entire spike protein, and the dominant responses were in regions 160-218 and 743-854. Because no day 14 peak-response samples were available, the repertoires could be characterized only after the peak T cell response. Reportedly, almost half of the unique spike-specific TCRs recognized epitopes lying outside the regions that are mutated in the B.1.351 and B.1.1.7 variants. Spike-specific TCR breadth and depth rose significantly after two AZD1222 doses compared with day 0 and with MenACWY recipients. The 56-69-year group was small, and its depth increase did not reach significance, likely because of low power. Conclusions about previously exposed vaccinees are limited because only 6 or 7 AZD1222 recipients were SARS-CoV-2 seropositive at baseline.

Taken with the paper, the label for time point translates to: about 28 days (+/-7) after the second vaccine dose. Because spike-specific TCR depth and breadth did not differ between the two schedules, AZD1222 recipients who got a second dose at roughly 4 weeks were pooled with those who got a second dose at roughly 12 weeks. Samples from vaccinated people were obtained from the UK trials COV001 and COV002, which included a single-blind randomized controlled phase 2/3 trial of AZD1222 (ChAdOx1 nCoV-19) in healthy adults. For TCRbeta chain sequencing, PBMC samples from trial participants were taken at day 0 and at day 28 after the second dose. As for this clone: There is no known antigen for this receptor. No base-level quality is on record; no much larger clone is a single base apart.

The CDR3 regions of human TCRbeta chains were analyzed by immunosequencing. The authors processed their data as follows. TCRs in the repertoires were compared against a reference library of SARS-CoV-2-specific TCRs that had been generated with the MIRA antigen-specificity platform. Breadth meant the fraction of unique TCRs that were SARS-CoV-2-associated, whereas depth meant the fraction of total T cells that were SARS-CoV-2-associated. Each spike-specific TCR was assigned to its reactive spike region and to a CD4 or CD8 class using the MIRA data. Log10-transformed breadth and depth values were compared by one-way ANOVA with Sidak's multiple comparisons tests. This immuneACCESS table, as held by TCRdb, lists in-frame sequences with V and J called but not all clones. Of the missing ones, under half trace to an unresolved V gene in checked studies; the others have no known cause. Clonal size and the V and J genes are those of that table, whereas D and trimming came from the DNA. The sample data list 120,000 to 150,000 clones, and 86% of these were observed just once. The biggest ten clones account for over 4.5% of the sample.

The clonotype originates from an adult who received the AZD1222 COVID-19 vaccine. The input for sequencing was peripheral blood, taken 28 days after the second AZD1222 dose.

The CDR3 protein is CASSYEGSEQYF. The DNA sequence reads TGTGCCAGCAGTTATGAGGGAAGCGAGCAGTACTTC. The rearrangement combines TRBV6-5 with TRBJ2-7; the D gene is possibly TRBD2, with 5 bases matching. The germline V gene yields MNHEY for CDR1 and SVGAGI for CDR2. V lost 3 bases and J lost 6 bases; the stretch between them is 9 bases long. The CDR3, cysteine through phenylalanine, is 12 amino acids long. The entry retains the CDR3 DNA only, 36 bases that are in frame from base 1.